This TCR beta chain was found in a study of T cell responses to AZD1222 COVID-19 vaccine. This table comes from immunoSEQ multiplex PCR, and its TCRdb copy is limited to in-frame clones, with some not included. The repertoire includes 100,000 to 120,000 clones, about 85% of them detected once, and less than 3.5% sits in the top ten. CDR3 length equals 13 residues. Germline trimming cut 4 bases from V and 7 bases from J; bases unmatched to any gene: 7. Per germline, CDR1 SGHDT and CDR2 YYEEEE. With regard to this clone: The antigen is unknown.

Study results and caveats: With dominance at 160-218 and 743-854, vaccine-associated CD4 TCRs spanned spike.

The sample consisted of peripheral blood, taken on day 0 of AZD1222 vaccination. The chain links TRBV5-6 to TRBJ1-2, with 7 bases aligning to TRBD1. The sequence came from an adult in good health. The DNA for the CDR3 is TGTGCCAGCAGCCGAGACAGGGTCGGTGGCTACACCTTC. Residues: CASSRDRVGGYTF.